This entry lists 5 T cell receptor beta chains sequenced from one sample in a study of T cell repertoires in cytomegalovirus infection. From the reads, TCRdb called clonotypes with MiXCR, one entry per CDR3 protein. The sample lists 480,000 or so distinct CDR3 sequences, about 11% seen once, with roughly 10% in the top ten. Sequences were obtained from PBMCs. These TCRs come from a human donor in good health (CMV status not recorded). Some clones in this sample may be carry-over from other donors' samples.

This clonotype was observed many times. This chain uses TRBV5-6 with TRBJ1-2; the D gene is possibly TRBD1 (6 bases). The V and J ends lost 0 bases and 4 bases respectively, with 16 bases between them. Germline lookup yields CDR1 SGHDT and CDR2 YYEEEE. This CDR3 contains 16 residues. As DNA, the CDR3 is TGTGCCAGCAGCTTGGGCGGAACAGGGCGGCCCTATGGCTACACCTTC. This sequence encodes CASSLGGTGRPYGYTF.

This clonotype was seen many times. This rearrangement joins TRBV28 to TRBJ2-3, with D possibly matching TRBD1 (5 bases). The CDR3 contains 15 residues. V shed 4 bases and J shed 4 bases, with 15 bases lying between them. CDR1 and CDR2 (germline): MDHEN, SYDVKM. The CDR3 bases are TGTGCCAGCAGTTCCAGGGTGCCGGTTTCAGATACGCAGTATTTT. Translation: CASSSRVPVSDTQYF.

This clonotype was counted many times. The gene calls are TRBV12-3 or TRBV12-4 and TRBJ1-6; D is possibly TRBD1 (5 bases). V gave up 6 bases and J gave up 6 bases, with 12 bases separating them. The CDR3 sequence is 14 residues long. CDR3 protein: CASRRRGFNSPLHF. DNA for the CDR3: TGTGCCAGCAGACGAAGGGGATTTAATTCACCCCTCCACTTT.

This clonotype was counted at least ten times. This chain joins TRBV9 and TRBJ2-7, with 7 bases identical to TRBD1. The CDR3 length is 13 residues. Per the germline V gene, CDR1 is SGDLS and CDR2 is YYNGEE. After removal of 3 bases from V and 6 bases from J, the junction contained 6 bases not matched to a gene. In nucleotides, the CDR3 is TGTGCCAGCAGCGGAAAGACAGGGCTCGAGCAGTACTTC. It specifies CASSGKTGLEQYF.

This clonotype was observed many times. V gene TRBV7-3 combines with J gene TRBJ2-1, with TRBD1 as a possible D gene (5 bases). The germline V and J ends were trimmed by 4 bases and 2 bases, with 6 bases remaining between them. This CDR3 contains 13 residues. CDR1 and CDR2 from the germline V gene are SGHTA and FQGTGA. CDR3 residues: CASSSDTYNEQFF. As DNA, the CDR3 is TGTGCCAGCAGCTCGGACACCTACAATGAGCAGTTCTTC.